A single sample is the source of the 18 T cell receptor beta chains below, sequenced in a study of T cell clonotyping in hematopoietic cell transplantation. Time point: recipient sample about 28 days before transplant, after cytoreduction. Measured with immunoSEQ multiplex PCR; TCRdb has only the in-frame clones, and not every one. The repertoire holds about 10,000 clones, with about 92% as singletons. Specimen: peripheral blood mononuclear cells, collected before stem cell transplant. The receptors shown here come from a woman between 40 and 50 years old with acute myeloid leukemia. Some clones in this sample may be carry-over from other donors' samples.

V is TRBV2 and J is TRBJ1-1, with D tentatively TRBD1 (6 bases). V lost 2 bases and J 4 bases, leaving 8 bases between the germline ends. This CDR3 is built from 13 residues. The V gene's germline CDR1 is SNHLY and CDR2 FYNNEI. In DNA, the CDR3 is TGTGCCAGCAGTGAACAGGGGCTCACTGAAGCTTTCTTT. It encodes CASSEQGLTEAFF.

This clone has a handful of counts. The chain recombines TRBV25-1 with TRBJ1-2; D ambiguous. V was clipped by 2 bases and J by 2 bases, with 12 bases between them. The germline CDR1 and CDR2 sequences are MGHDK and SYGVNS. This CDR3 is 15 amino acids long. The CDR3 nucleotides read TGTGCCAGCAGTGAAGGGATGGGCAGCAACTATGGCTACACCTTC. Its protein product is CASSEGMGSNYGYTF.

The V call is TRBV30, the J call TRBJ1-4, with 7 bases identical to TRBD1. V was clipped by 3 bases and J by 4 bases; unmatched bases: 8. The germline V gene has CDR1 GTSNPN and CDR2 SVGIG (reference sequence). This CDR3 has 15 amino acids. The CDR3 coding sequence is TGTGCCTGGAGGGAATTGGGACAGAGTAATGAAAAACTGTTTTTT. It specifies CAWRELGQSNEKLFF.

This chain connects TRBV5-6 to TRBJ1-1, with D tentatively TRBD1 (6 bases). CDR3 size: 13 residues. Germline values: CDR1 SGHDT, CDR2 YYEEEE. Trimming left V 4 bases short and J 5 bases short, with 12 bases between. The CDR3 nucleotides read TGTGCCAGCAGCGACACAGGGAGTACTGAAGCTTTCTTT. Translation gives CASSDTGSTEAFF.

The V call is TRBV5-4, the J call TRBJ2-3, with TRBD1 identical over 8 bases. CDR3 length: 14 amino acids. The V gene's germline CDR1 is SGHNT and CDR2 YYREEE (reference sequence). Germline trimming cut 4 bases from V and 5 bases from J; bases unmatched to any gene: 6. The CDR3 coding sequence is TGTGCCAGCAGCCTCAGGACAGGGCAAGATACGCAGTATTTT. This translates into CASSLRTGQDTQYF.

V and J are TRBV19 and TRBJ2-5; the D is unclear. In germline, CDR1 is LNHDA, CDR2 SQIVND (reference sequence). The CDR3 consists of 14 residues. V was cut by 0 bases and J by 4 bases, with 9 bases left in between. The CDR3 is CASSIDPIRETQYF. Here the CDR3 DNA reads TGTGCCAGTAGTATAGATCCTATACGAGAGACCCAGTACTTC.

This sequence joins TRBV19 and TRBJ1-6; weak D call: TRBD1 (6 bases). This CDR3 contains 16 residues. V was cut by 6 bases and J by 0 bases, with 12 bases left in between. Germline CDR1 reads LNHDA; CDR2 reads SQIVND (reference sequence). The CDR3 coding sequence is TGTGCCAGTAGAACGGACAGTAGCTCCTATAATTCACCCCTCCACTTT. The encoded protein is CASRTDSSSYNSPLHF.

The rearrangement joins TRBV4-2 to TRBJ1-5, with 7 bases matching TRBD1. Germline CDR1 reads LGHNA; CDR2 reads YNFKEQ. With 0 bases clipped from V and 8 bases from J, the junction kept 10 bases outside the gene matches. The CDR3 contains 16 residues. The CDR3 DNA reads TGTGCCAGCAGCCAAGAAGGCGGAGGGGGCGGGGAGCCCCAGCATTTT. Protein: CASSQEGGGGGEPQHF.

The chain links TRBV11-2 to TRBJ2-2, with 7 bases that match TRBD2. J lost 6 bases, V lost 5 bases, and 9 bases had no gene match. Germline V gives CDR1 SGHAT, CDR2 FQNNGV. The CDR3 contains 15 residues. CDR3 sequence: CASSPQSSGAGELFF. CDR3 in DNA: TGTGCCAGCAGCCCGCAATCTAGCGGAGCCGGGGAGCTGTTTTTT.

V and J are TRBV19 and TRBJ1-2; 10 nucleotides agree with TRBD1. The CDR3 has 14 amino acids. The V gene end was trimmed by 3 bases and the J gene end by 6 bases; junction bases not matched to a gene: 4. The germline gives CDR1 LNHDA, CDR2 SQIVND (reference sequence). The CDR3 spells CASSIDRGPNGYTF. The CDR3 DNA is TGTGCCAGTAGTATCGACAGGGGGCCTAATGGCTACACCTTC.

The V gene is TRBV7-9, the J gene TRBJ2-3, with TRBD1 identical over 12 bases. The trim removed 4 bases at V and 6 bases at J, leaving 5 bases unmatched. The germline V gene encodes CDR1 SEHNR and CDR2 FQNEAQ (reference sequence). This CDR3 has 15 amino acids. The CDR3 spells CASSWDRGHVDTQYF. The CDR3 DNA follows: TGTGCCAGCAGCTGGGACAGGGGGCACGTGGATACGCAGTATTTT.

The gene calls are TRBV5-1 and TRBJ1-1, with D perhaps TRBD1 (6 bases). V was cut by 0 bases and J by 3 bases, with 15 bases left in between. This CDR3 has 16 residues. Germline V gene lookup returns CDR1 SGHRS and CDR2 YFSETQ. CDR3 region: CASSLGLGGEDTEAFF. Written as DNA, the CDR3 is TGCGCCAGCAGCTTGGGTCTCGGGGGCGAGGACACTGAAGCTTTCTTT.

This clone was counted once. The CDR3 loop is CASSAYRIGSYNEQFF. In nucleotides, the CDR3 is TGTGCCAGCAGCGCCTACCGGATTGGCTCCTACAATGAGCAGTTCTTC. This chain joins TRBV7-8 and TRBJ2-1; D gene unclear. V lost 5 bases and J 0 bases, leaving 14 bases between the germline ends. This CDR3 contains 16 residues. Germline V gives CDR1 SGHVS, CDR2 FQNEAQ.

V and J are TRBV27 and TRBJ2-1; tentatively, D is TRBD1 (6 bases). V lost 5 bases to trimming and J lost 3 bases, with 14 bases between them. The CDR3 has 15 residues. Per the germline V gene, CDR1 is MNHEY and CDR2 is SMNVEV (reference sequence). In DNA, the CDR3 is TGTGCCAGCAGTCCGACAGGATCCCTCTACAATGAGCAGTTCTTC. As protein: CASSPTGSLYNEQFF.

By share, this clone counts as large. The V gene is TRBV14, the J gene TRBJ1-2; D is uncertain. Germline-derived CDR1 and CDR2 are SGHDN and FVKESK. V was clipped by 0 bases and J by 8 bases, with 13 bases between them. The CDR3 has 14 amino acids. CDR3 sequence: CASSQDLYGRGYTF. In DNA form, the CDR3 reads TGTGCCAGCAGCCAAGATTTGTACGGGCGGGGCTACACCTTC.

The chain has TRBV19 and TRBJ2-4; D may be TRBD2 (5 bases). Germline CDR1 and CDR2: LNHDA and SQIVND (reference sequence). The V end lost 3 bases, the J end lost 5 bases, and 5 bases lay between the germline ends. CDR3 size: 12 residues. This CDR3 is CASSIGENIQYF. The CDR3 coding sequence is TGTGCCAGTAGTATCGGGGAAAACATTCAGTACTTC.

The genes are TRBV7-9 and TRBJ2-7; TRBD2 matches 11 bases. CDR3 length: 15 amino acids. V lost 4 bases to trimming and J lost 5 bases; unmatched junction nucleotides: 7. Per the germline V gene, CDR1 is SEHNR and CDR2 is FQNEAQ (reference sequence). The CDR3 sequence is CASSWLGTSGDEQYF. As DNA, the CDR3 is TGTGCCAGCAGCTGGCTTGGGACTAGCGGCGACGAGCAGTACTTC.

Here the CDR3 reads CASSQGIYEQYF. The CDR3 DNA reads as TGTGCCAGCTCACAGGGAATCTACGAGCAGTACTTC. The chain combines TRBV18 with TRBJ2-7; D unclear. The V and J ends lost 4 bases and 3 bases respectively, with 7 bases between them. The CDR3 has 12 residues. Per the germline V gene, CDR1 is KGHSH and CDR2 is LQKENI.